The clone carrying this T cell receptor (beta chain) has at least ten counts. The antigen remains unidentified. TCR beta CDR3 regions were amplified from RNA transcripts. In the first-round RT-PCR of the TCR CDR3, the HTBI primer set was used. TCRdb fed the multiplex PCR reads into MiXCR, producing one record per CDR3 protein. The table shows around 690,000 distinct CDR3 sequences, with roughly 17% occurring only once. Germline loops: CDR1 SEHNR, CDR2 FQNEAQ (reference sequence). V lost 5 bases and J lost 4; bases outside the gene matches: 15. The CDR3 sequence is 17 residues long. An absence of ophthalmopathy progression within 18 months meant stable Graves' hyperthyroidism. The hyperthyroidism was newly diagnosed and had lasted under 2 months; the patients were aged 18 to 65. The data derive from a study of T cells in Graves' hyperthyroidism and ophthalmopathy. Findings and limits, study-wide: Ophthalmopathy and stable hyperthyroidism were separated by a 13 V-J model.

The V call is TRBV7-9, the J call TRBJ2-5; 8 bases fit TRBD2. Sequences were obtained from blood. The clonotype originates from a man in his fifties with Graves' hyperthyroidism. The CDR3 coding sequence is TGTGCCAGCAGCGGAAGGACTAACGGGAGGGCCGGAGAGACCCAGTACTTC. It yields the protein CASSGRTNGRAGETQYF.